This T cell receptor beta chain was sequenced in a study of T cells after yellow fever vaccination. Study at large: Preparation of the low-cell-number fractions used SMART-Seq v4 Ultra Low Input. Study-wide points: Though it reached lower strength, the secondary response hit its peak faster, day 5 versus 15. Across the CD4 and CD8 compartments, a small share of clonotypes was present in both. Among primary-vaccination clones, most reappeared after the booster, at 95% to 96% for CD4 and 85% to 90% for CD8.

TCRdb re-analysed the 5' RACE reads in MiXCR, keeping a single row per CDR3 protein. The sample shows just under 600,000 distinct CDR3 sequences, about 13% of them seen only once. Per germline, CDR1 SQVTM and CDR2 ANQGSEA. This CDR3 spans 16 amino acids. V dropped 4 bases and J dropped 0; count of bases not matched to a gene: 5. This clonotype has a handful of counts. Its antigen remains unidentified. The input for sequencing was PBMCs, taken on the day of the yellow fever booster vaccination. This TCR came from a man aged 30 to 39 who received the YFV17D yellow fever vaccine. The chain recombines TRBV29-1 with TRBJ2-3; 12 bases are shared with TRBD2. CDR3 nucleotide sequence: TGCAGCGTTGTTCTAGCGGGAGGGGGAAGCACAGATACGCAGTATTTT. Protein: CSVVLAGGGSTDTQYF.